This T cell receptor (beta chain) was sequenced for a study of blood T cells in healthy people across ages. Of note for this clonotype: Its target is not known.

Study-level findings and limits: In older individuals, TCR beta diversity per million T cells was lower, falling roughly linearly with age.

Using a J-beta primer mix together with a sample-barcoded 5' primer, a second PCR was run for roughly 6 to 11 cycles. Each CDR3 protein gets one entry after TCRdb re-called the 5' RACE reads with MiXCR. Here the sample spans 1,100,000 or so distinct CDR3 sequences, 45% being singletons. This CDR3 region has 13 residues. Germline CDR1 reads MNHEY; CDR2 reads SMNVEV (reference sequence). The junction had 4 bases not matched to a gene; V was cut back by 5 bases and J by 3 bases. Sequencing used blood. This receptor was obtained from a woman aged 55-70 years in good health. The rearrangement links TRBV27 to TRBJ2-7; 7 positions agree with TRBD1. The CDR3 DNA reads TGTGCCAGCAGTAGGGGACAGAACTACGAGCAGTACTTC. The encoded protein is CASSRGQNYEQYF.